Within the sample, the clone carrying this TCR beta chain is medium-sized. Authors' processing steps: Reference gene primer amplification gave estimated nucleated cell counts. Repertoires were generated with immunoSEQ multiplex PCR, while TCRdb's copy carries only in-frame clones and drops some. V, J and clone size are taken as reported in that table, and D and trimming were inferred from the DNA itself. The repertoire includes over 55,000 clones, about 93% of them detected once, and 7% to 9% sits in the top ten. This sample is drawn from a study of blood T cell repertoires in COVID-19. The wider study: COVID-19 samples from acute and convalescent phases originated in the United States, Italy and Spain.

The CDR3 totals 18 residues. Germline CDR1 is SEHNR and CDR2 is FQNEAQ (reference sequence). Trimming cost V 1 base and J 3 bases, with 22 bases left between them. The material sequenced was peripheral blood. This chain joins TRBV7-9 and TRBJ2-7; possible D gene TRBD2, 5 bases. This sequence originates from a human donor in a cohort sampled during active COVID-19. DNA of the CDR3: TGTGCCAGCAGCTTAGGGGGAAGTGTCGGGCTCCGGGGCTACGAGCAGTACTTC. It codes for CASSLGGSVGLRGYEQYF.